This T cell receptor beta chain was sequenced in a study of control samples from healthy donors and cancer patients. Libraries were prepared by immunoSEQ multiplex PCR; TCRdb keeps only in-frame clonotypes and omits some of them. The sample contains 150,000 to 200,000 clones, under 96% of which appear only once. Germline V gives CDR1 LNHDA, CDR2 SQIVND (reference sequence). The CDR3 extends over 16 amino acids. V lost 1 base to trimming and J lost 9 bases, with 16 bases between them. This sequence joins TRBV19 and TRBJ1-6, with D perhaps matching TRBD1 (5 bases). Sequencing used blood. The TCR originated in a woman aged 25 to 39 in good health. The CDR3 is CASSIGGRRGISPLHF. CDR3 DNA sequence: TGTGCCAGTAGTATAGGCGGACGGAGGGGAATTTCACCCCTCCACTTT.